The subject of this entry is one T cell receptor beta chain. Repertoires were generated with immunoSEQ multiplex PCR, while TCRdb's copy carries only in-frame clones and drops some. The data show about 300,000 clones, with about nine tenths seen just once and about 4.6% held by the top ten. This specimen comes from a study of blood T cell repertoires in COVID-19. The receptor was isolated from a man aged 30 to 45 who had recovered from COVID-19. Material for sequencing was PBMCs or T cells enriched from blood (not recorded which).

The CDR3 nucleotides are TGTGCCAGCAGCCCCAATATACCACCGGGGGAGCAGTACTTC. As protein: CASSPNIPPGEQYF. The genes are TRBV11-2 and TRBJ2-7, with D possibly being TRBD2 (5 bases). Germline CDR1 reads SGHAT; CDR2 reads FQNNGV. V lost 5 bases and J 7 bases, leaving 18 bases between the germline ends. The CDR3 covers 14 residues.